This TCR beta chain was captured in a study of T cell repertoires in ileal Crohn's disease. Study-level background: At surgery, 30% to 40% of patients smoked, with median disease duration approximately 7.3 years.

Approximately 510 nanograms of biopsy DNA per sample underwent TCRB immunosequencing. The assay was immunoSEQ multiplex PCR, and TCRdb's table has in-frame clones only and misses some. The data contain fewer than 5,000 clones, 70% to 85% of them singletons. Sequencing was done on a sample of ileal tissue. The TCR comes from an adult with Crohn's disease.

The CDR3 reads CASSPRTGGLILSSYEQYF. The DNA for the CDR3 is TGTGCCAGCTCACCGAGGACAGGGGGCTTAATTCTGAGCTCCTACGAGCAGTACTTC. This chain links TRBV18 with TRBJ2-7, with 11 bases matching TRBD1. This CDR3 comprises 19 residues. CDR1 and CDR2 (germline): KGHSH, LQKENI. J was trimmed by 0 bases and V by 3 bases; bases with no gene match: 13.